This TCR beta chain was retrieved from a study of CD8 T cells in Susac syndrome. High-throughput TCR beta sequencing covered peripheral CD8+ and CD4+ T cells. Trimming shortened V by 0 bases and J by 1 base, and 12 bases separated the two germline ends. Germline CDR1 and CDR2: MNHEY and SVGAGI. The CDR3 extends over 16 amino acids. Random-hexamer reverse transcription was applied to roughly 0.45 to 1 ug RNA. TCRdb re-called the immunoSEQ multiplex PCR reads with MiXCR, one entry per CDR3 protein. The sample yields about 47,000 distinct CDR3 sequences, over 90% seen once. Sequenced sample: CD8+ T cells from PBMCs. The TCR comes from a human donor in good health. This rearrangement joins TRBV6-5 to TRBJ1-1; D is ambiguous. The CDR3 DNA is TGTGCCAGCAGTTACTCGGTCGGAGAAACGAACACTGAAGCTTTCTTT. Translated: CASSYSVGETNTEAFF.